This TCR beta chain derives from a study of cytomegalovirus exposure and HLA in healthy donors. Libraries were prepared by immunoSEQ multiplex PCR; TCRdb keeps only in-frame clonotypes and omits some of them. Among under 200,000 clones, approximately 96% were seen once, and the ten largest hold more than 0.7%. This clone was counted a few times. Germline V gives CDR1 SNHLY, CDR2 FYNNEI. J lost 6 bases, V lost 4 bases, and 9 bases had no gene match. There are 16 residues in the CDR3. The clonotype originates from a woman between 18 and 29 years old in good health and CMV-seronegative. The rearrangement uses TRBV2 and TRBJ2-5; 12 bases are shared with TRBD2. Source material: PBMCs. This CDR3 is CASSASGGAGFQTQYF. The CDR3 DNA reads as TGTGCCAGCAGTGCTAGCGGGGGGGCGGGGTTTCAGACCCAGTACTTC.